This entry lists 17 T cell receptor beta chains sequenced from one sample in a study of sequential checkpoint blockade in melanoma. Clones were sequenced by immunoSEQ multiplex PCR, and TCRdb holds only the in-frame ones, with some missing. The sample includes about 38,000 clones, roughly 90% seen only once; the top ten take roughly 12%. Treatment specified: randomized to nivolumab then ipilimumab (arm A) or the reverse (arm B). The specimen comprised CD8+ T cells sorted from blood (inferred from file names), sampled from a patient given nivolumab and ipilimumab in sequence. Every receptor here comes from a human donor with melanoma.

This clone was counted a single time. V is TRBV5-1 and J is TRBJ2-7; TRBD1 agrees at 7 bases. Germline CDR1 SGHRS, CDR2 YFSETQ. The CDR3 loop spans 17 amino acids. Trimming cost V 2 bases and J 5 bases; bases outside gene matches: 16. The CDR3 region is CASSFSFDRDSRDEQYF. The CDR3 region has the DNA TGCGCCAGCAGCTTTTCCTTTGACAGGGATTCGAGAGACGAGCAGTACTTC. Full variable domain (missing parts from reference TRBV5-1 and TRBJ2-7): KAGVTQTPRYLIKTRGQQVTLSCSPISGHRSVSWYQQTPGQGLQFLFEYFSETQRNKGNFPGRFSGRQFSNSRSEMNVSTLELGDSALYLCASSFSFDRDSRDEQYFGPGTRLTVT.

This chain uses TRBV9 with TRBJ1-5, with 8 bases that match TRBD1. The CDR3 extends over 15 amino acids. V lost 0 bases, J lost 6 bases, and 5 bases stayed unmatched. Germline values: CDR1 SGDLS, CDR2 YYNGEE. The CDR3 loop reads CASSVGQGAAQPQHF. The CDR3, as DNA: TGTGCCAGCAGCGTAGGGCAGGGGGCGGCTCAGCCCCAGCATTTT.

Concerning this clone itself: One end of the junction fails to match germline, which may point to a read error. This CDR3 reads CASSYGGPSYGQYF. The CDR3 DNA reads as TGTGCCAGCAGTTATGGTGGGCCCTCCTACGGGCAGTACTTC. This sequence joins TRBV27 and TRBJ2-7; no clear D gene. Germline V CDR1 and CDR2: MNHEY, SMNVEV (reference sequence). The CDR3 sequence is 14 residues long.

The chain has TRBV28 and TRBJ1-1, with 10 bases aligning to TRBD1. Germline CDR1 MDHEN, CDR2 SYDVKM. CDR3 length: 12 amino acids. Trimming took 8 bases from V and 3 from J; bases not matched to a gene: 0. The DNA of the CDR3 is TGTGCCAGCGACAGGGGGCACACTGAAGCTTTCTTT. The encoded protein is CASDRGHTEAFF. Full variable domain (missing parts from reference TRBV28 and TRBJ1-1): DVKVTQSSRYLVKRTGEKVFLECVQDMDHENMFWYRQDPGLGLRLIYFSYDVKMKEKGDIPEGYSVSREKKERFSLILESASTNQTSMYLCASDRGHTEAFFGQGTRLTVV.

This clone was seen once. This chain joins TRBV4-3 and TRBJ1-1; D remains unclear. There are 14 residues in the CDR3. V lost 0 bases to trimming and J lost 1 base, with 6 bases between them. Germline V gene sequence: CDR1 LGHNA, CDR2 YSLEER. CDR3 DNA sequence: TGCGCCAGCAGCCAAGATCGGGGGAACACTGAAGCTTTCTTT. Protein product: CASSQDRGNTEAFF.

This chain joins TRBV6-5 and TRBJ2-5; tentative D call: TRBD2 (5 bases). Germline values: CDR1 MNHEY, CDR2 SVGAGI. There are 14 residues in the CDR3. Deletions cut 1 base from V and 4 bases from J, with 10 bases between. The CDR3 sequence is CASSYWAGPETQYF. The CDR3 DNA sequence: TGTGCCAGCAGTTACTGGGCGGGTCCAGAGACCCAGTACTTC.

The V call is TRBV21-1, the J call TRBJ2-5; the D call of TRBD2 is as the table states it, not checked on the DNA. TRBV21-1 is a known pseudogene. There are 18 residues in the CDR3. As DNA, the CDR3 is TGTGCCAGCACCCTAGACCCTCCACTAGCGGGAGGGCAGGAGACCCAGTACTTC. Protein: CASTLDPPLAGGQETQYF.

The V and J genes are TRBV2 and TRBJ2-3; D gene uncertain. Germline V CDR1 and CDR2: SNHLY, FYNNEI. V shed 10 bases and J shed 1 base, with 12 bases lying between them. This CDR3 region has 13 residues. The CDR3 loop is CANRGDGTDTQYF. The CDR3 DNA reads TGTGCCAACCGCGGCGACGGCACAGATACGCAGTATTTT.

The chain employs TRBV11-1 and TRBJ1-1, with 9 bases aligning to TRBD1. Germline CDR1 SGHAT, CDR2 FQDESV (reference sequence). V trimming: 4 bases; J trimming: 6 bases; junction bases outside the gene matches: 21. The CDR3 is made up of 19 amino acids. The DNA of the CDR3 is TGTGCCAGCAGCTCGAACCGGGACAGGGACATAACAAGGGTCGCTGAAGCTTTCTTT. It encodes CASSSNRDRDITRVAEAFF.

The chain links TRBV11-3 to TRBJ2-5; D call uncertain. The germline V gene encodes CDR1 SGHNT and CDR2 YENEEA. Trimming removed 5 bases at V and 0 bases at J, with 10 bases between. The CDR3 covers 14 residues. The DNA for the CDR3 is TGTGCCAGCAGCCCCTTGCAGAACCAAGAGACCCAGTACTTC. The encoded protein is CASSPLQNQETQYF. The full variable domain, in which reference TRBV11-3 and TRBJ2-5 provide the parts outside the CDR3, is EAGVVQSPRYKIIEKKQPVAFWCNPISGHNTLYWYLQNLGQGPELLIRYENEEAVDDSQLPKDRFSAERLKGVDSTLKIQPAELGDSAVYLCASSPLQNQETQYFGPGTRLLVL.

The chain has TRBV28 and TRBJ2-7, with D perhaps TRBD1 (6 bases). The CDR3 is made up of 13 amino acids. Deletions cut 3 bases from V and 1 base from J, with 7 bases between. CDR1 MDHEN and CDR2 SYDVKM come from the germline V gene. The CDR3 region has the DNA TGTGCCAGCAGTTTTGGACAGTCCTACGAGCAGTACTTC. It specifies CASSFGQSYEQYF.

The rearrangement joins TRBV18 to TRBJ2-1; D gene ambiguous. V shed 1 base and J shed 8 bases, with 12 bases lying between them. This CDR3 comprises 14 residues. Germline V CDR1 and CDR2: KGHSH, LQKENI. CDR3: CASSPRPREDEQFF. The CDR3 nucleotides read TGTGCCAGCTCACCACGACCCCGTGAGGATGAGCAGTTCTTC.

The V and J genes are TRBV11-2 and TRBJ2-7; 8 nucleotides match TRBD1. The V gene's germline CDR1 is SGHAT and CDR2 FQNNGV. This CDR3 is 16 amino acids long. The ends lost 4 bases at V and 4 bases at J; junction bases unmatched: 12. CDR3 amino acids: CASSSWDRPSAYEQYF. DNA for the CDR3: TGTGCCAGCAGCTCCTGGGACAGGCCCAGCGCTTACGAGCAGTACTTC.

The chain employs TRBV28 and TRBJ1-3, with TRBD1 matching over 10 bases. Germline CDR1 reads MDHEN; CDR2 reads SYDVKM. The CDR3 has 17 amino acids. The V and J ends lost 4 bases and 4 bases, in that order; junction bases with no gene match: 10. The CDR3 nucleotides are TGTGCCAGCAGTTCATGGACAGGGGGGTTTACCGGAAACACCATATATTTT. It encodes CASSSWTGGFTGNTIYF.

The rearrangement uses TRBV30 and TRBJ1-4; D is uncertain. This CDR3 has 12 amino acids. CDR1 and CDR2 from the germline V gene are GTSNPN and SVGIG (reference sequence). V lost 1 base to trimming and J lost 8 bases, with 8 bases between them. In DNA form, the CDR3 reads TGTGCCTGGAGTGCAAGTCGGGAAAAACTGTTTTTT. It encodes CAWSASREKLFF.

This clone appeared once. The CDR3 nucleotides read TGTGCCAGCAGCTATGGACAGGGGGGAGATGGCTACACCTTC. Its translation: CASSYGQGGDGYTF. The chain combines TRBV7-9 with TRBJ1-2; 10 bases fit TRBD1. With 4 bases clipped from V and 6 bases from J, the junction kept 5 bases outside the gene matches. CDR1 SEHNR and CDR2 FQNEAQ come from the germline V gene (reference sequence). The CDR3 is 14 amino acids.

The chain combines TRBV14 with TRBJ2-7; a possible D gene is TRBD1 (5 bases). Deletions cut 2 bases from V and 6 bases from J, with 17 bases between. Per germline, CDR1 SGHDN and CDR2 FVKESK. The CDR3 sequence is 15 residues long. CDR3 bases: TGTGCCAGCAGCCAAAGGGCGGAGTGGGGCCGCGAGCAGTACTTC. Translation gives CASSQRAEWGREQYF.